This T cell receptor beta chain came from a study of cytomegalovirus exposure and HLA in healthy donors. With 60 Vbeta and 13 Jbeta primers, the PCR was carried out. Libraries were prepared by immunoSEQ multiplex PCR; TCRdb keeps only in-frame clonotypes and omits some of them. This table has more than 130,000 clones, less than 85% appearing once. This clone showed up just a few times. The same CDR3 is also encoded by other DNA sequences in this sample. There are 16 residues in the CDR3. Trimming at V came to 6 bases and at J to 0 bases, leaving 4 bases not matched to a gene. CDR1 and CDR2 from the germline V gene are SGHVS and FNYEAQ.

The receptor comes from a man in his forties or fifties in good health and CMV-seropositive. V is TRBV7-6 and J is TRBJ2-2, with TRBD2 matching 10 bases. Sequencing was carried out using PBMCs. Here the CDR3 DNA reads TGTGCCAGCAGTTCCCTAGCGGGGGCGAACACCGGGGAGCTGTTTTTT. Its protein product is CASSSLAGANTGELFF.